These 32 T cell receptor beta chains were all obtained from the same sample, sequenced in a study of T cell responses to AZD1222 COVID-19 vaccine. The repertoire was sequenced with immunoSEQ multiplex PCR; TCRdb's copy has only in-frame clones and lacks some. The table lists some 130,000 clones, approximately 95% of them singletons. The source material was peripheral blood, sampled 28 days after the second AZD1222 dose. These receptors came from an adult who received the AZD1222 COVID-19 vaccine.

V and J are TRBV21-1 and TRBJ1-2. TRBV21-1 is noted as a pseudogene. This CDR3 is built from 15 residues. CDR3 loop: CASSRREAGIYGYTF. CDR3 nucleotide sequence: TGTGCCAGCAGCCGACGGGAGGCTGGGATCTATGGCTACACCTTC.

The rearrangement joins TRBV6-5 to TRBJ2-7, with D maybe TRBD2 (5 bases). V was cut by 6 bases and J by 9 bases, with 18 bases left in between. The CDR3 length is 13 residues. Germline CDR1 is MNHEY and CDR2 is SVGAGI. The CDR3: CASSPRTRRGQYF. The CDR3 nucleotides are TGTGCCAGCAGCCCCCGGACCCGACGGGGGCAGTACTTC.

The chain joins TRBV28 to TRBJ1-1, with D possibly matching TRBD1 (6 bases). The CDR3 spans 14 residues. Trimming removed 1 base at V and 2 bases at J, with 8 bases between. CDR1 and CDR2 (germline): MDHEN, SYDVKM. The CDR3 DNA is TGTGCCAGCAGTTTATACAGGGACAACACTGAAGCTTTCTTT. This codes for CASSLYRDNTEAFF.

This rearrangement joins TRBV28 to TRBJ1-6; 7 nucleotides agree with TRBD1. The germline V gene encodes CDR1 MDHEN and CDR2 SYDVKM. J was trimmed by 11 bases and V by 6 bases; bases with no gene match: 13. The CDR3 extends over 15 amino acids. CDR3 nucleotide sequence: TGTGCCAGCAGCCCGCGAACAGACAGGGCGCCACCCCTCCACTTT. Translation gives CASSPRTDRAPPLHF.

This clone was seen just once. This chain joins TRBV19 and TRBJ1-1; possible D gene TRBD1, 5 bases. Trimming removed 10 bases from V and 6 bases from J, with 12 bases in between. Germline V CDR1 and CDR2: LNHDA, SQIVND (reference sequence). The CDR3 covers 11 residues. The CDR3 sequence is CAIFRGPEAFF. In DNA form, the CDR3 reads TGTGCCATTTTCCGGGGCCCTGAAGCTTTCTTT.

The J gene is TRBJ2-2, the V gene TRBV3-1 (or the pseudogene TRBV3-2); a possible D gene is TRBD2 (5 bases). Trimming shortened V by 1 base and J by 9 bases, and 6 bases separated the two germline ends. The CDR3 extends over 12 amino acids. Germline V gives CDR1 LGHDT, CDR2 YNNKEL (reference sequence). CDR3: CASSQAGRELFF. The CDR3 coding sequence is TGTGCCAGCAGCCAAGCCGGGAGGGAGCTGTTTTTT.

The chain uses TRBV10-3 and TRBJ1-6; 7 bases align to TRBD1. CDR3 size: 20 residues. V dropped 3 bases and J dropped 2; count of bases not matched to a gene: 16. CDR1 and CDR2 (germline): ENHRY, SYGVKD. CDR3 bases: TGTGCCATCAGTGACGTGCGGCAGGGGGATAATGGCGCCTATAATTCACCCCTCCACTTT. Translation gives CAISDVRQGDNGAYNSPLHF.

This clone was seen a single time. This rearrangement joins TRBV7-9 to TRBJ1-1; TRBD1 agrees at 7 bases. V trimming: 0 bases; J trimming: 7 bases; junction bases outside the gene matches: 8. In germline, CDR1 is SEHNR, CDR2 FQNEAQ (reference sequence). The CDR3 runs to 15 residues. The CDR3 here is CASSLADRVSDEAFF. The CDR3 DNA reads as TGTGCCAGCAGCTTAGCTGACAGGGTTTCCGATGAAGCTTTCTTT.

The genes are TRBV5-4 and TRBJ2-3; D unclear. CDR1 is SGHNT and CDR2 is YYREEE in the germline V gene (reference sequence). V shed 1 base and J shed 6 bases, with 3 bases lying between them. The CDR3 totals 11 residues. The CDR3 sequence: CASSLSDTQYF. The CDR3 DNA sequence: TGTGCCAGCAGCTTGTCGGATACGCAGTATTTT.

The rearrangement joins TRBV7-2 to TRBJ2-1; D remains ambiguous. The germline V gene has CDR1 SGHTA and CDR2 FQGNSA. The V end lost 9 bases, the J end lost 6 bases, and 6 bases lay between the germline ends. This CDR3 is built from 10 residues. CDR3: CASNPNEQFF. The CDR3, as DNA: TGTGCCAGTAACCCCAATGAGCAGTTCTTC.

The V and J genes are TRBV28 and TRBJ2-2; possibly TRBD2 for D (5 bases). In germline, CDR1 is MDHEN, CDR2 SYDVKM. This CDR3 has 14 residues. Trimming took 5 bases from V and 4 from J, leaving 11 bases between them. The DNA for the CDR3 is TGTGCCAGCAGTCGGGTCAGCGGCACCGGGGAGCTGTTTTTT. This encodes CASSRVSGTGELFF.

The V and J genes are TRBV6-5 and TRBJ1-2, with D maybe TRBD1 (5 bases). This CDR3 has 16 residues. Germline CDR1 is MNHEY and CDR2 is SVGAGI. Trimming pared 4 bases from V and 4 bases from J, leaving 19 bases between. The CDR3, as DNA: TGTGCCAGCAGTTCCAACCTCCCTAGACAGACCTATGGCTACACCTTC. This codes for CASSSNLPRQTYGYTF.

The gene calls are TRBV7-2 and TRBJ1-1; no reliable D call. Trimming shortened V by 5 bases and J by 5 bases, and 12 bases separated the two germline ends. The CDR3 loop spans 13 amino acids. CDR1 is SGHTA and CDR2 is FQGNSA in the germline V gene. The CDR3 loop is CASSPGRETEAFF. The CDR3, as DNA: TGTGCCAGCAGCCCCGGGAGGGAGACTGAAGCTTTCTTT.

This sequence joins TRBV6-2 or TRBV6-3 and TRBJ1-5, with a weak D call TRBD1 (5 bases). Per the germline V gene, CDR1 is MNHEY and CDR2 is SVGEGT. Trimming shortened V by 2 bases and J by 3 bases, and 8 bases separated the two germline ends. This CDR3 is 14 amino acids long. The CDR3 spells CASSYTDTNQPQHF. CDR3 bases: TGTGCCAGCAGTTACACGGACACCAATCAGCCCCAGCATTTT.

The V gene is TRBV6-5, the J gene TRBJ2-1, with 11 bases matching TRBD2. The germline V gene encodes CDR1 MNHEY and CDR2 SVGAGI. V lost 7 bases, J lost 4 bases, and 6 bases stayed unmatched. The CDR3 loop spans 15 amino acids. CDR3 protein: CASTLSSGGYNEQFF. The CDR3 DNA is TGTGCCAGCACTTTGTCTAGCGGGGGGTACAATGAGCAGTTCTTC.

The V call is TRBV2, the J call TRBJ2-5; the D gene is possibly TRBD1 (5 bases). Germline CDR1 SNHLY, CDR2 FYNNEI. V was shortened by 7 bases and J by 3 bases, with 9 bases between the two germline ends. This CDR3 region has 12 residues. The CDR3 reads CASIWTKETQYF. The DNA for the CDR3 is TGTGCCAGCATTTGGACAAAAGAGACCCAGTACTTC.

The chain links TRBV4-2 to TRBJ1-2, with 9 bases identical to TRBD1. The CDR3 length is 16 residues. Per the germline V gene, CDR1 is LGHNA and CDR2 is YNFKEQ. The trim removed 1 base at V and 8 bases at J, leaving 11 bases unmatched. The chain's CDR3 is CASSQGGTGRFGGYTF. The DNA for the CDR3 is TGTGCCAGCAGCCAAGGAGGGACAGGGAGATTCGGCGGCTACACCTTC.

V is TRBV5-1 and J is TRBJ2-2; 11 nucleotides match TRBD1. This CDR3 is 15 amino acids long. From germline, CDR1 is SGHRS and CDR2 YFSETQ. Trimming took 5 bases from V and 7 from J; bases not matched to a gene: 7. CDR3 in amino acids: CASSVRTGGGGELFF. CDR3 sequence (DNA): TGCGCCAGCAGTGTCCGGACAGGGGGCGGCGGGGAGCTGTTTTTT.

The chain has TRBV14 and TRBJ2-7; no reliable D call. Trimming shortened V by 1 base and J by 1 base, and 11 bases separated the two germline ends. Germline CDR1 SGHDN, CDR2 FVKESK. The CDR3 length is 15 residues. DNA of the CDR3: TGTGCCAGCAGCCAAGTAGGCCCACTATCCTACGAGCAGTACTTC. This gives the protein CASSQVGPLSYEQYF. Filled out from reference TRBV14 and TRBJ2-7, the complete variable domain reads EAGVTQFPSHSVIEKGQTVTLRCDPISGHDNLYWYRRVMGKEIKFLLHFVKESKQDESGMPNNRFLAERTGGTYSTLKVQPAELEDSGVYFCASSQVGPLSYEQYFGPGTRLTVT.

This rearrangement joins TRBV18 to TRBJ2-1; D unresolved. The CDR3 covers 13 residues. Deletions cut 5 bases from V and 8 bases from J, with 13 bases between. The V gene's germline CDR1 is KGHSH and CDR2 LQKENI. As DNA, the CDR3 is TGTGCCAGCTCAGCCATAGTGGGCTATGAGCAGTTCTTC. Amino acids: CASSAIVGYEQFF.

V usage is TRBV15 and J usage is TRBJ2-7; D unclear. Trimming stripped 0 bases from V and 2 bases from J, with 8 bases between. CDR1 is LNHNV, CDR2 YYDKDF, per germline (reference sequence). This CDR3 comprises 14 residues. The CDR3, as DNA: TGTGCCACCAGCAGAGATCCAACTACCTACGAGCAGTACTTC. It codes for CATSRDPTTYEQYF.

CDR3 nucleotide sequence: TGTGCCAGCGGGGATTACAGGGGTCAGAACACCGGGGAGCTGTTTTTT. Amino acids: CASGDYRGQNTGELFF. This chain joins TRBV7-9 and TRBJ2-2; 7 bases line up with TRBD1. Losses at the gene ends were 8 bases for V and 1 base for J; bases not matched to a gene: 10. CDR1 and CDR2 from the germline V gene are SEHNR and FQNEAQ (reference sequence). This CDR3 contains 16 residues.

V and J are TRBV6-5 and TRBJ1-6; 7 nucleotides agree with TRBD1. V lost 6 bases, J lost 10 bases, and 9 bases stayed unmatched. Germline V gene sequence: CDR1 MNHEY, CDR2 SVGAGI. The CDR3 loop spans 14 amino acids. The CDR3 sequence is CASRTGSKGSPLHF. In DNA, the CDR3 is TGTGCCAGCAGGACAGGGTCGAAGGGATCACCCCTCCACTTT.

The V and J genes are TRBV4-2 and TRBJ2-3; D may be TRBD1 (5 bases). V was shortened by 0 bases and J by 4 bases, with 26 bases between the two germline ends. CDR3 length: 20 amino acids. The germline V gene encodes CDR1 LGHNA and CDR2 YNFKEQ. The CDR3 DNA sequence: TGTGCCAGCAGCCAAGAACACGTGCCTCCCTCACGTAGGACATCAGATACGCAGTATTTT. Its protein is CASSQEHVPPSRRTSDTQYF.

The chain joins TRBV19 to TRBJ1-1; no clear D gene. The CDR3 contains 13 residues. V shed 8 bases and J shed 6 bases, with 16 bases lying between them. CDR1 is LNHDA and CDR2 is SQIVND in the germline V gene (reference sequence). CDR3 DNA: TGTGCCAGTCTCAGCCAAGGGAGGGCTGAAGCTTTCTTT. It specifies CASLSQGRAEAFF. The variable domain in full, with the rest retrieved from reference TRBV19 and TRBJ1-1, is DGGITQSPKYLFRKEGQNVTLSCEQNLNHDAMYWYRQDPGQGLRLIYYSQIVNDFQKGDIAEGYSVSREKKESFPLTVTSAQKNPTAFYLCASLSQGRAEAFFGQGTRLTVV.

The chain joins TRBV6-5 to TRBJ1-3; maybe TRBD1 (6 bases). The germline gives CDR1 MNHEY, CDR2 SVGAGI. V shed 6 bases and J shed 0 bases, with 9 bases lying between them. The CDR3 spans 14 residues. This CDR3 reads CASRRTASGNTIYF. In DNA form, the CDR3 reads TGTGCCAGCAGGAGGACAGCCTCTGGAAACACCATATATTTT.

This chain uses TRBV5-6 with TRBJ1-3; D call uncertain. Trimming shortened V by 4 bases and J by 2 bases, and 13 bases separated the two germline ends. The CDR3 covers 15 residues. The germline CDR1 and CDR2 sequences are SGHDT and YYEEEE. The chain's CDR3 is CASSILTTTGNTIYF. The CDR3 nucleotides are TGTGCCAGCAGCATTCTGACAACAACTGGAAACACCATATATTTT. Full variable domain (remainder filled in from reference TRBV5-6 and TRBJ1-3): DAGVTQSPTHLIKTRGQQVTLRCSPKSGHDTVSWYQQALGQGPQFIFQYYEEEERQRGNFPDRFSGHQFPNYSSELNVNALLLGDSALYLCASSILTTTGNTIYFGEGSWLTVV.

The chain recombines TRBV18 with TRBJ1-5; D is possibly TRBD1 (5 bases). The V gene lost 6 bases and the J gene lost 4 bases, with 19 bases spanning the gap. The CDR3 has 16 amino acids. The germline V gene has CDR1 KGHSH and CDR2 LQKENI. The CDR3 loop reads CASSQLRTSGNQPQHF. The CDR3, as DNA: TGTGCCAGCTCCCAACTCCGGACATCGGGAAATCAGCCCCAGCATTTT.

In DNA, the CDR3 is TGTGCCAGCAGCTTTGGGACAGGCGACACAGATACGCAGTATTTT. This translates into CASSFGTGDTDTQYF. The chain carries TRBV7-3 and TRBJ2-3; 8 nucleotides line up with TRBD1. Unmatched junction bases numbered 4, after V lost 3 bases and J lost 2 bases. The CDR3 covers 15 residues. The germline CDR1 and CDR2 sequences are SGHTA and FQGTGA.

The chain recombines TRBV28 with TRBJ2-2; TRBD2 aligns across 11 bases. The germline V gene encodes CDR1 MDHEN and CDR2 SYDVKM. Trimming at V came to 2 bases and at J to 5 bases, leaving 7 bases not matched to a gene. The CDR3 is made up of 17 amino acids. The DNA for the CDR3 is TGTGCCAGCAGTTTAATGGCTAGCGGGGGGAATACCGGGGAGCTGTTTTTT. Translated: CASSLMASGGNTGELFF.

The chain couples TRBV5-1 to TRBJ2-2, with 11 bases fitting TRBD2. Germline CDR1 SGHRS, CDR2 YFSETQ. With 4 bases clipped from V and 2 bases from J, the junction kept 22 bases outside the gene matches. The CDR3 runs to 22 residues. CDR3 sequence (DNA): TGCGCCAGCAGCCCTAACCGGGGGCTAGCGGGGGGCGCTCGCTCTAACACCGGGGAGCTGTTTTTT. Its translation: CASSPNRGLAGGARSNTGELFF. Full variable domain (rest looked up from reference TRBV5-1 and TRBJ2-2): KAGVTQTPRYLIKTRGQQVTLSCSPISGHRSVSWYQQTPGQGLQFLFEYFSETQRNKGNFPGRFSGRQFSNSRSEMNVSTLELGDSALYLCASSPNRGLAGGARSNTGELFFGEGSRLTVL.

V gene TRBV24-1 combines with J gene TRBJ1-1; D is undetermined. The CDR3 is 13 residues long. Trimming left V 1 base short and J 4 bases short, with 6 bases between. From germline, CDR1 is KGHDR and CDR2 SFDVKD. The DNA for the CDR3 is TGTGCCACCAGTGATTTTACGAGCACTGAAGCTTTCTTT. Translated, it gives CATSDFTSTEAFF.